A selection of T cell receptor beta chains follows, all from one sample in a study of metastatic and nonmetastatic thyroid tumors. TCRdb ran MiXCR on the PCR reads. The table lists about 92,000 clones, more than 12% of them singletons, with roughly 4% in the top ten. Sample: blood. The origin of the receptors is a female donor with papillary thyroid cancer or a benign thyroid nodule (not recorded which). Some clones in this sample may be carry-over from other donors' samples. The conserved cysteine and the conserved F or W are not part of the CDR3 here. Fields, in order: J gene, D gene, V gene, clone size, CDR3 protein. D genes are given only for firm matches. Clone size is stated in some rows and not others, as once, few, many or a class when expanded.

TRBJ2-7,TRBD1,TRBV18,many,ASSPREQGTSYEQY
TRBJ1-2,-,TRBV5-6,many,ASSVGWANYGYT
TRBJ2-2,TRBD2,TRBV12-3/TRBV12-4,many,ASSPGLRTGELF
TRBJ2-1,TRBD2,TRBV11-1,-,ASSFVPSGLSSYNEQF
TRBJ2-7,TRBD2,TRBV7-6,many,ASSRGGKNEQY
TRBJ2-5,-,TRBV28,many,ASSPDPEAGTQY
TRBJ1-4,-,TRBV28,few,ASSPQTGLHEKMF
TRBJ2-1,-,TRBV12-3/TRBV12-4,-,ASSRSDQHF
TRBJ1-3,TRBD1,TRBV6-5,many,ASSTGTGGNLGGNTIY
TRBJ2-4,TRBD1,TRBV6-5,many,ASSYARDRENIQY
TRBJ2-7,-,TRBV6-1,many,ASIYSYEQY
TRBJ2-5,TRBD2,TRBV28,many,ASSRRTSGGQETQY
TRBJ2-7,TRBD2,TRBV27,-,ATTKLAWEGSYGYEQY
TRBJ2-2,-,TRBV11-2,many,AIGVLAGNTGELF
TRBJ2-3,TRBD2,TRBV5-6,-,ASSWTKLAGSTDTQY
TRBJ2-5,TRBD1,TRBV29-1,many,SAAGGAETQY
TRBJ2-2,-,TRBV20-1,many,SAPWGGATGELF
TRBJ2-3,TRBD2,TRBV12-3/TRBV12-4,many,ASSFGTSGTTDTQY
TRBJ1-3,-,TRBV6-1,-,ASVVVGETGNTIY
TRBJ2-3,-,TRBV5-8,-,ASTLLDTQY
TRBJ2-1,-,TRBV6-1,many,ASDRTFYNEQF
TRBJ2-1,TRBD2,TRBV12-3/TRBV12-4,few,ASSLQEGLPF
TRBJ2-1,-,TRBV12-3/TRBV12-4,many,ASSLGWASEQF
TRBJ1-5,-,TRBV7-2,-,ASSFLGASNQPQH
TRBJ2-3,-,TRBV7-2,many,ASSLEAGTDTQY
TRBJ1-2,-,TRBV19,-,SSSSLGRPRGYT
TRBJ1-5,TRBD1,TRBV6-6,-,ASSYRDRTLSGNQPQH
TRBJ1-6,-,TRBV11-2,many,ASSLSQNSPLH
TRBJ2-3,-,TRBV7-9,many,ASSLVGPTDTQY
TRBJ2-1,TRBD2,TRBV9,many,ASSASGGFYNEQF
TRBJ1-6,-,TRBV6-1,many,ASSRSSDSYNSPLH
TRBJ2-6,-,TRBV5-1,many,ASLDSLSGANVLT
TRBJ2-5,-,TRBV6-1,many,ASSTPSGLQETQY
TRBJ1-5,TRBD1,TRBV2,many,ASSRGTGLQPQH
TRBJ2-1,-,TRBV11-1,few,ASSLRAGWQRGMRQF